What follows describes a single TCR beta chain. This record comes from a study of PD-L1 blockade in urothelial cancer. Study-wide background: Blood underwent analysis 3 weeks (second dose) and 6 weeks after treatment began.

Profiled with immunoSEQ multiplex PCR; TCRdb holds only in-frame clones, not every one. Of some 100,000 clones in the sample, about 90% were seen once. The CDR3 contains 17 residues. Germline CDR1 is SGHTA and CDR2 is FQGTGA. V was clipped by 5 bases and J by 6 bases, with 22 bases between them. This receptor was identified in an elderly woman with urothelial cancer. Specimen: PBMCs, collected around atezolizumab (anti-PD-L1) treatment. The J gene is TRBJ2-2, the V gene TRBV7-3, with D unresolved. Here the CDR3 reads CASSPGSRGTLAGELFF. The DNA for the CDR3 is TGTGCCAGCAGCCCCGGCTCACGCGGAACTCTAGCCGGGGAGCTGTTTTTT.